This T cell receptor (beta chain) was identified in a study of immune heterogeneity within non-small cell lung tumors. Study as a whole: Histology included a few squamous cell carcinomas, under 11 non-squamous carcinomas and 1 unspecified tumor.

TCR beta CDR3 regions came from multiplex PCR with 32 forward V and 13 reverse J primers. TCRdb independently ran MiXCR on the multiplex PCR reads; one entry per CDR3 protein. Of about 3,600 distinct CDR3 sequences in the sample, under 35% were seen once. Template input was genomic DNA from bulk tumor (about 640 ng per sample). Several far-apart biopsies were taken per primary tumor during surgery. Curative surgery was undertaken by patients, who had untreated, newly diagnosed non-small cell lung cancer. Concerning this clonotype: The antigen is undetermined. A much larger clone sits a single nucleotide away, making a read error possible.

Study-level results: Identical dominant CDR3 beta clonotypes recurred across tumor sites within a patient, alongside site-unique high-frequency clones.

Unmatched junction bases numbered 4, after V lost 6 bases and J lost 2 bases. CDR3 length: 15 amino acids. Per the germline V gene, CDR1 is MNHNS and CDR2 is SASEGT. Sequencing used lung tumor tissue. The clonotype originates from a man aged 55 to 69 with non-small cell lung cancer. The chain has TRBV6-1 and TRBJ2-3, with 11 bases aligning to TRBD2. This CDR3 is CASRGLAVVTDTQYF. In DNA form, the CDR3 reads TGTGCCAGCAGGGGACTAGCGGTAGTCACAGATACGCAGTATTTT.